The next 10 T cell receptor beta chains were all read from a single sample in a study of long-term antiretroviral therapy in people with HIV. The assay used was immunoSEQ (version v3.0), run at survey level. Clones were read by immunoSEQ multiplex PCR, and TCRdb kept only the in-frame ones, dropping some. The sample lists roughly 19,000 clones; approximately 89% were seen once. Sequenced here: unsorted PBMCs, sampled 0.5 years after starting antiretroviral therapy. These receptors originate from a man aged 35 to 55 with HIV.

This chain joins TRBV18 and TRBJ1-5; weak D call: TRBD1 (6 bases). Trimming took off 4 bases at V and 0 bases at J, with 25 bases between the two ends. The CDR3 has 20 residues. Per the germline V gene, CDR1 is KGHSH and CDR2 is LQKENI. The CDR3 is CASSLVGTTPRGYSNQPQHF. The CDR3 nucleotides are TGTGCCAGCTCACTCGTCGGGACAACTCCCCGGGGATATAGCAATCAGCCCCAGCATTTT.

This sequence joins TRBV9 and TRBJ1-1, with 8 nucleotides matching TRBD1. From germline, CDR1 is SGDLS and CDR2 YYNGEE. This CDR3 region has 19 residues. V lost 3 bases and J lost 0; bases outside the gene matches: 16. The CDR3 coding sequence is TGTGCCAGCAGCGGACCGGGACAGGTTAATGTGGGTATGAACACTGAAGCTTTCTTT. Its protein is CASSGPGQVNVGMNTEAFF.

The rearrangement joins TRBV18 to TRBJ2-7; 8 positions agree with TRBD2. The length of the CDR3 is 14 residues. Germline CDR1 KGHSH, CDR2 LQKENI. V gave up 3 bases and J gave up 2 bases; unmatched junction bases: 3. Here the CDR3 DNA reads TGTGCCAGCTCACCGGGACTAGAGACCTACGAGCAGTACTTC. This encodes CASSPGLETYEQYF.

The chain links TRBV7-3 to TRBJ2-3, with 8 bases fitting TRBD2. The CDR3 runs to 15 residues. The V segment lost 6 bases and the J segment 0 bases; nucleotides outside the gene matches: 5. Germline CDR1 and CDR2: SGHTA and FQGTGA. CDR3 residues: CASSFSGASTDTQYF. The CDR3 DNA sequence: TGTGCCAGCAGTTTTAGCGGGGCCAGCACAGATACGCAGTATTTT.

The chain is built from TRBV10-3 and TRBJ1-5; 8 nucleotides agree with TRBD1. This CDR3 comprises 14 residues. With 4 bases clipped from V and 5 bases from J, the junction kept 4 bases outside the gene matches. Germline values: CDR1 ENHRY, CDR2 SYGVKD. The CDR3 DNA sequence: TGTGCCATCAGTGCCCAACAGGGGGATCAGCCCCAGCATTTT. It is translated as CAISAQQGDQPQHF.

This clone occurred once. The CDR3 DNA reads TGCGCCACGACTAGCGGGGGGCCGGGTGAGCAGTTCTTC. Translated, it gives CATTSGGPGEQFF. The chain joins TRBV10-2 to TRBJ2-1; 13 bases are shared with TRBD2. V shed 10 bases, J shed 9 bases, and the junction held 6 bases outside the gene matches. CDR3 length equals 13 residues. Germline-derived CDR1 and CDR2 are WSHSY and SAAADI.

V usage is TRBV10-2 and J usage is TRBJ1-1, with unresolved D. Trimming stripped 3 bases from V and 8 bases from J, with 13 bases between. Germline V lookup: CDR1 WSHSY, CDR2 SAAADI. This CDR3 is built from 13 residues. CDR3 protein: CASSEMVTGEAFF. The DNA of the CDR3 is TGCGCCAGCAGTGAAATGGTAACTGGAGAAGCTTTCTTT.

The J gene is TRBJ1-3, the V gene TRBV19; D gene unclear. The germline V gene has CDR1 LNHDA and CDR2 SQIVND (reference sequence). V was pared by 2 bases and J by 0 bases, with 8 bases between. The CDR3 loop spans 15 amino acids. CDR3 loop: CASSIRASSGNTIYF. CDR3 DNA sequence: TGTGCCAGTAGTATAAGGGCAAGCTCTGGAAACACCATATATTTT.

The V gene is TRBV11-2, the J gene TRBJ2-7; D ambiguous. This CDR3 has 15 amino acids. Germline V gene data show CDR1 as SGHAT and CDR2 as FQNNGV. Between the trimmed V and J ends, which lost 3 bases and 0 bases, there was a span of 12 bases. CDR3 nucleotide sequence: TGTGCCAGCAGCTTTTCTCGCTTTGACTCCTACGAGCAGTACTTC. Its protein is CASSFSRFDSYEQYF.

This clone has only a few counts. CDR3 sequence reads: CASSAGGTGNQPQHF. DNA for the CDR3: TGTGCCAGCAGCGCCGGTGGGACAGGGAATCAGCCCCAGCATTTT. The chain uses TRBV7-6 and TRBJ1-5, with 9 nucleotides matching TRBD1. V dropped 5 bases and J dropped 4; count of bases not matched to a gene: 6. Germline loops: CDR1 SGHVS, CDR2 FNYEAQ. The CDR3 has 15 amino acids.